The source of this TCR beta chain is a study of blood T cell repertoires in COVID-19. Per the study methods: How many nucleated cells were present was estimated from reference gene primer amplification. Clones were sequenced by immunoSEQ multiplex PCR, and TCRdb holds only the in-frame ones, with some missing. The V and J calls and clone size are taken from that table; D and trimming were inferred from the DNA. In the table there are roughly 200,000 clones, approximately 83% of which are singletons. This clonotype was sampled from a woman in her thirties or forties with COVID-19, enrolled during active disease. Sequenced: peripheral blood.

CDR3 sequence: CASSLASSRNTIYF. CDR3 DNA sequence: TGTGCCAGCAGCTTAGCATCTTCGAGGAACACCATATATTTT. This chain joins TRBV11-2 and TRBJ1-3, with D uncertain. The V gene lost 1 base and the J gene lost 7 bases, with 11 bases spanning the gap. There are 14 residues in the CDR3. Germline assignment: CDR1 SGHAT and CDR2 FQNNGV.